Given below is one T cell receptor (beta chain) in context. These data come from a study of cytomegalovirus exposure and HLA in healthy donors. Germline V gene data show CDR1 as SGHTA and CDR2 as FQGTGA. The CDR3 totals 16 residues. V was clipped by 5 bases and J by 8 bases; unmatched bases: 16. Primers: 60 Vbeta forward and 13 Jbeta reverse. Using immunoSEQ multiplex PCR, the repertoire was profiled, and TCRdb retains in-frame clones only, with some absent. The sample consists of around 180,000 clones, about 83% of them appearing once. The clonotype was recovered from a woman in her thirties in good health and CMV-seropositive. V and J are TRBV7-3 and TRBJ1-2; 8 positions agree with TRBD1. The sequenced sample was PBMCs. CDR3 sequence (DNA): TGTGCCAGCAGCCCAGAGGAGGACAGGGAGGGGGTCGGCTACACCTTC. Translated, it gives CASSPEEDREGVGYTF.